Listed below are T cell receptor beta chains from one sample, sequenced in a study of blood T cell repertoires in COVID-19. Assay: immunoSEQ multiplex PCR; the TCRdb copy retains only in-frame clones and omits some. Of hundreds of thousands of clones listed, about 89% were seen once; the top ten hold roughly 5.1%. Material for sequencing was peripheral blood. The receptor source for this set is a man in his forties with acute or convalescent COVID-19. CDR3s include the opening cysteine and the closing phenylalanine or tryptophan. A D gene is named only where the DNA matches it firmly. Expanded clones get a size class; other rows say once, few or many, or leave the size out.

d_gene,v_gene,j_gene,abundance,CDR3nt,CDR3aa
NA,TRBV5-6,TRBJ1-2,NA,TGTGCCAGCAGCACCTTAGAGTATGGCTACACCTTC,CASSTLEYGYTF
NA,TRBV19,TRBJ1-2,NA,TGTGCCAGTAGGAGAGCATTGGATGGCTACACCTTC,CASRRALDGYTF
TRBD1,TRBV27,TRBJ2-1,NA,TGTGCCAGCACCGGGACAGGGTTATACAATGAGCAGTTCTTC,CASTGTGLYNEQFF
TRBD1,TRBV6-6,TRBJ2-3,NA,TGTGCCAGCAGTCCGGACAGGGCCACAGATACGCAGTATTTT,CASSPDRATDTQYF
NA,TRBV5-5,TRBJ2-7,NA,TGTGCCAGCACTAAAGTCGAAGGAGGGCCGTCCTACGAGCAGTACTTC,CASTKVEGGPSYEQYF
NA,TRBV28,TRBJ1-6,NA,TGTGCCAGCAGCCTTGGGGGACTGTATAATTCACCCCTCCACTTT,CASSLGGLYNSPLHF
NA,TRBV12-3/TRBV12-4,TRBJ1-2,few,TGTGCCAGCAGTTCCAGTAGCCCCAATGGCTACACCTTC,CASSSSSPNGYTF
TRBD1,TRBV11-2,TRBJ1-1,few,TGTGCCAGCAGCTCGACAGGGCTAGGAGCTTTCTTT,CASSSTGLGAFF
NA,TRBV5-4,TRBJ1-2,NA,TGTGCCAGCAGCTTGACAGGATTTAACTATGGCTACACCTTC,CASSLTGFNYGYTF
NA,TRBV30,TRBJ1-4,NA,TGTGCCTGGAGTGTAGGGAGATCAACTAATGAAAAACTGTTTTTT,CAWSVGRSTNEKLFF
TRBD1,TRBV7-2,TRBJ1-2,NA,TGTGCCAGCAGCTTACTGACAGGGGATGATGGCTACACCTTC,CASSLLTGDDGYTF
NA,TRBV14,TRBJ2-5,NA,TGTGCCAGCAGCCCTAGAGGGAGGGAGACCCAGTACTTC,CASSPRGRETQYF
TRBD1,TRBV6-5,TRBJ2-7,NA,TGTGCCAGCAGTTACCGGGGACAGAGCTCCTACGAGCAGTACTTC,CASSYRGQSSYEQYF
NA,TRBV5-8,TRBJ2-1,NA,TGTGCCAGCAGCTTGGGACTTTACAATGAGCAGTTCTTC,CASSLGLYNEQFF
NA,TRBV7-2,TRBJ2-3,NA,TGTGCCAGCAGCTTTACCTCTAGCGCAGATACGCAGTATTTT,CASSFTSSADTQYF
TRBD1,TRBV7-3,TRBJ2-5,NA,TGTGCCAGCAGCTTACCGGACCCAGGGGGCAGCGAGACCCAGTACTTC,CASSLPDPGGSETQYF
TRBD1,TRBV23-1,TRBJ2-1,NA,TGCGCCAGCAGTCGATCTCCACGCGAGACAGGGGGCTCGAATGAGCAGTTCTTC,CASSRSPRETGGSNEQFF
NA,TRBV2,TRBJ2-5,NA,TGTGCCAGCAGTGATGGACAGCCCGAAGAGACCCAGTACTTC,CASSDGQPEETQYF
NA,TRBV5-1,TRBJ1-1,NA,TGCGCCAGCAGCTTGAGGGGAGGCACTGAAGCTTTCTTT,CASSLRGGTEAFF
NA,TRBV24-1,TRBJ1-6,NA,TGTGCCACCAGTGATTTGTCTACAGGGTCCAATTCACCCCTCCACTTT,CATSDLSTGSNSPLHF
TRBD1,TRBV5-4,TRBJ2-3,NA,TGTGCCAGCAGCCCCGGACAGGACACAGATACGCAGTATTTT,CASSPGQDTDTQYF